This T cell receptor beta chain was observed in a study of metastatic and nonmetastatic thyroid tumors. This clone showed up many times. Until they underwent thyroid surgery, no patient had received any treatment. TCRdb reprocessed the PCR reads via MiXCR. This sample has tens of thousands of clones, with roughly a sixth found just once. CDR1 is SGHNT, CDR2 YYREEE, per germline (reference sequence). Trimming shortened V by 3 bases and J by 3 bases, and 7 bases separated the two germline ends. The CDR3 contains 14 residues. The receptor comes from a male donor with papillary thyroid cancer or a benign thyroid nodule (not recorded which). Some clones in this sample may be carry-over from other donors' samples. V and J are TRBV5-4 and TRBJ1-6; no definite D call. What was sequenced was blood. CDR3 loop: CASSSGYYNSPLHF. CDR3 nucleotide sequence: TGTGCCAGCAGCTCCGGATACTATAATTCACCCCTCCACTTT. The full variable domain, its missing parts supplied by reference TRBV5-4 and TRBJ1-6, is ETGVTQSPTHLIKTRGQQVTLRCSSQSGHNTVSWYQQALGQGPQFIFQYYREEENGRGNFPPRFSGLQFPNYSSELNVNALELDDSALYLCASSSGYYNSPLHFGNGTRLTVT.